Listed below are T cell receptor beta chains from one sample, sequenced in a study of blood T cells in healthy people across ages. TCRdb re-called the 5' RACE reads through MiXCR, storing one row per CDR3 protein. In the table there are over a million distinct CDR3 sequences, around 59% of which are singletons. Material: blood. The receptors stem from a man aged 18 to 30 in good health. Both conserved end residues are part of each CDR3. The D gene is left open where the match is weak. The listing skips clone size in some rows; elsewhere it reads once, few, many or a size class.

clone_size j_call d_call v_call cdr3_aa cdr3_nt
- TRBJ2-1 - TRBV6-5 CASSCAPGGRNNEQFF TGTGCCAGCAGTTGCGCTCCAGGAGGCAGAAACAATGAGCAGTTCTTC
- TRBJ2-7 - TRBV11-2 CASSFVRKAYEQYF TGTGCCAGCAGCTTTGTACGAAAGGCCTACGAGCAGTACTTC
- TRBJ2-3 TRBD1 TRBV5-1 CASSRWDRRTDTQYF TGCGCCAGCAGCCGCTGGGACAGGAGGACAGATACGCAGTATTTT
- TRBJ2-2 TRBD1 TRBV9 CASSRTGGDTGELFF TGTGCCAGCAGCAGGACAGGGGGCGACACCGGGGAGCTGTTTTTT
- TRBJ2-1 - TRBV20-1 CSARDWREPRREQFF TGCAGTGCTAGAGATTGGCGGGAACCAAGGCGGGAGCAGTTCTTC
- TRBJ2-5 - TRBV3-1 CASSQAVGGGEETQYF TGTGCCAGCAGCCAAGCGGTCGGTGGCGGGGAAGAGACCCAGTACTTC
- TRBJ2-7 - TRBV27 CASSLSRIAPYNEQYF TGTGCCAGCAGTTTATCGCGGATCGCACCCTACAATGAGCAGTACTTC
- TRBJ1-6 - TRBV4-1 CASSQRGRSLNSPLHF TGCGCCAGCAGCCAAAGGGGACGGTCGCTGAATTCACCCCTCCACTTT
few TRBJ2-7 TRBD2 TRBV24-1 CATSDPGLAGGYEQYF TGTGCCACCAGTGACCCCGGACTAGCGGGAGGGTACGAGCAGTACTTC
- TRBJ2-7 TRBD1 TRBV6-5 CASSYSTGPYSYEQYF TGTGCCAGCAGTTACTCGACAGGGCCCTACTCCTACGAGCAGTACTTC
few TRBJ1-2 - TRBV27 CASNAIRGRTNYGYTF TGTGCCAGCAACGCTATTCGGGGACGTACTAACTATGGCTACACCTTC
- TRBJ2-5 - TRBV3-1 CASSQDWGQETQYF TGTGCCAGCAGCCAAGATTGGGGCCAAGAGACCCAGTACTTC
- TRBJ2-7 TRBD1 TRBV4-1 CASSQVWGQGYEQYF TGCGCCAGCAGCCAAGTTTGGGGACAGGGCTACGAGCAGTACTTC
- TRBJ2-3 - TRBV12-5 CASGPGSNLDTQYF TGTGCTAGTGGTCCGGGGTCTAACCTCGATACGCAGTATTTT
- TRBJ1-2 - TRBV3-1 CASSQFARGGYNYGYTF TGTGCCAGCAGCCAATTCGCCCGGGGGGGCTATAACTATGGCTACACCTTC
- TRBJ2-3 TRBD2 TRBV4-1 CASSQALREVADTQYF TGCGCCAGCAGCCAAGCCTTGCGGGAGGTCGCAGATACGCAGTATTTT
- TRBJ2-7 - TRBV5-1 CASSLEGAVSYEQYF TGCGCCAGCAGCTTGGAAGGGGCAGTCTCCTACGAGCAGTACTTC
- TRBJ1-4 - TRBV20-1 CSARFGGIGEKLFF TGCAGTGCTAGATTTGGGGGGATTGGGGAAAAACTGTTTTTT
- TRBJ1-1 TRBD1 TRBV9 CASSTRQGGEAFF TGTGCCAGCAGCACAAGACAGGGTGGTGAAGCTTTCTTT
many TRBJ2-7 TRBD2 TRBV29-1 CSVEGLAGVPSYEQYF TGCAGCGTTGAGGGACTAGCGGGAGTCCCCTCCTACGAGCAGTACTTC
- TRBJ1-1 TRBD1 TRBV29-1 CSVAPGQRREAFF TGCAGCGTGGCACCGGGACAGCGCCGTGAAGCTTTCTTT
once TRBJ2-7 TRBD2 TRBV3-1 CASSQDRSSGGTYEQYF TGTGCCAGCAGCCAAGATCGGTCTAGCGGGGGTACCTACGAGCAGTACTTC
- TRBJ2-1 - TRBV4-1 CASSPDRGFSYNEQFF TGCGCCAGCAGCCCCGATAGAGGGTTCTCCTACAATGAGCAGTTCTTC
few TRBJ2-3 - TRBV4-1 CASSQGSILLTDAQYF TGCGCCAGCAGCCAAGGTTCTATCCTACTCACAGATGCGCAGTATTTT
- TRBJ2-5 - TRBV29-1 CSVGLRTKETQYF TGCAGCGTTGGTCTCAGGACTAAAGAGACCCAGTACTTC
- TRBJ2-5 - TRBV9 CASSRTQTGEQYF TGTGCCAGCAGCCGGACCCAGACGGGGGAGCAGTACTTC
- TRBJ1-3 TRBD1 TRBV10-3 CASRPGQGSGNTIYF TGTGCCAGCCGACCGGGACAGGGATCTGGAAACACCATATATTTT
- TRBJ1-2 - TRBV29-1 CSVAWETHGYTF TGCAGCGTCGCGTGGGAGACACATGGCTACACCTTC
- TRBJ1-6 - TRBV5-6 CASSLFGNSPLHF TGTGCCAGCAGCTTGTTTGGTAATTCACCCCTCCACTTT
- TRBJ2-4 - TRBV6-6 CASSHSFRTPENIQYF TGTGCCAGCAGTCACTCCTTCCGAACCCCCGAAAACATTCAGTACTTC
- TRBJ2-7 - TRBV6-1 CASSENLEQYF TGTGCCAGCAGTGAAAATCTCGAGCAGTACTTC
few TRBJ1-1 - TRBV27 CASSFGAANTEAFF TGTGCCAGCAGTTTCGGTGCAGCGAACACTGAAGCTTTCTTT
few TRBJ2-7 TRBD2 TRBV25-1 CASSLKPAGWNEQYF TGTGCCAGCTCGCTAAAACCAGCGGGATGGAACGAGCAGTACTTC
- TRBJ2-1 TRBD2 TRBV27 CASSPIGTSGGHYNEQFF TGTGCCAGCAGCCCCATTGGGACTAGCGGGGGACACTACAATGAGCAGTTCTTC
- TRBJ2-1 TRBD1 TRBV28 CASSPPGQAYNEQFF TGTGCCAGCAGTCCACCGGGACAGGCCTACAATGAGCAGTTCTTC
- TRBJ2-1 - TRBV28 CASSFSRQGEQFF TGTGCCAGCTCGTTTTCACGTCAGGGAGAGCAGTTCTTC
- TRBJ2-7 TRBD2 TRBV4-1 CASSQVGRLARNYEQYF TGCGCCAGCAGCCAAGTGGGAAGACTAGCGCGGAACTACGAGCAGTACTTC
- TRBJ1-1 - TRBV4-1 CASSQEERAYTEAFF TGCGCCAGCAGCCAAGAAGAACGGGCCTACACTGAAGCTTTCTTT
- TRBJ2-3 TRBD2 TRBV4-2 CASSENSAGGGHTQYF TGTGCCAGCAGCGAAAACTCGGCGGGGGGAGGTCATACGCAGTATTTT
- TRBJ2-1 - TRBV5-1 CASSSALGIHANEQFF TGCGCCAGCAGCTCGGCTCTAGGGATTCACGCCAATGAGCAGTTCTTC
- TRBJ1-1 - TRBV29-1 CSVERVGQLNTEAFF TGCAGCGTTGAAAGGGTTGGACAGCTTAACACTGAAGCTTTCTTT
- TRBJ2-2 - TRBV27 CASSSWVIGELFF TGTGCCAGCAGTTCGTGGGTTATTGGGGAGCTGTTTTTT
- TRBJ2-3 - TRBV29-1 CSYVLYDREATDTQYF TGCAGCTACGTCTTATACGACAGGGAGGCCACAGATACGCAGTATTTT
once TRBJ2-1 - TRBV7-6 CASSYLSGGNNEQFF TGTGCCAGCAGCTACTTATCAGGCGGTAACAATGAGCAGTTCTTC
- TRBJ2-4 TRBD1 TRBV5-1 CASSSRDGQGRSNIQYF TGCGCCAGCAGCTCCCGAGATGGACAGGGGAGGTCAAACATTCAGTACTTC
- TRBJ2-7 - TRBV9 CASSGAASYEQYF TGTGCCAGCAGCGGAGCCGCATCCTACGAGCAGTACTTC